One and the same sample provided the 17 T cell receptor beta chains below, sequenced in a study of cytomegalovirus exposure and HLA in healthy donors. The PCR was carried out with 60 Vbeta primers and 13 Jbeta primers. Assay: immunoSEQ multiplex PCR; the TCRdb copy retains only in-frame clones and omits some. The repertoire includes roughly 200,000 clones, 75% to 85% of them detected once, and roughly 0.7% sits in the top ten. Specimen: PBMCs. The receptor set was obtained from a boy aged 5-17 years in good health and CMV-seronegative.

V is TRBV7-9 and J is TRBJ1-1, with D unclear. Germline V gene sequence: CDR1 SEHNR, CDR2 FQNEAQ (reference sequence). Trimming removed 0 bases at V and 7 bases at J, with 12 bases between. The CDR3 is made up of 14 amino acids. DNA for the CDR3: TGTGCCAGCAGCTTAGCAGCCGGTTATAGTGAAGCTTTCTTT. It is translated as CASSLAAGYSEAFF.

This chain uses TRBV9 with TRBJ2-3, with D hard to call. V lost 1 base and J lost 2, with 8 bases in between. The CDR3 contains 14 residues. Germline V gene lookup returns CDR1 SGDLS and CDR2 YYNGEE. This CDR3 is CASSVNSHTDTQYF. The CDR3 DNA is TGTGCCAGCAGCGTAAACAGCCACACAGATACGCAGTATTTT.

The rearrangement joins TRBV15 to TRBJ2-4, with TRBD2 identical over 8 bases. The V and J ends lost 6 bases and 3 bases, in that order; junction bases with no gene match: 16. The CDR3 loop spans 18 amino acids. Germline CDR1 and CDR2: LNHNV and YYDKDF (reference sequence). CDR3 region: CATRSLAEEREVKNIQYF. The CDR3 nucleotides are TGTGCCACCAGGTCACTAGCGGAGGAGAGGGAGGTCAAAAACATTCAGTACTTC.

The J gene is TRBJ1-2, the V gene TRBV5-6, with D maybe TRBD1 (5 bases). This CDR3 comprises 15 residues. In germline, CDR1 is SGHDT, CDR2 YYEEEE. V shed 5 bases and J shed 1 base, with 15 bases lying between them. In DNA form, the CDR3 reads TGTGCCAGCAGGTTCGTCGACAGAAATAACTATGGCTACACCTTC. This sequence encodes CASRFVDRNNYGYTF.

The sample holds a few counts of this clone. This chain's CDR3 is CASSPDQARQAFF. The CDR3 nucleotides read TGTGCCAGCTCACCAGACCAGGCAAGACAAGCTTTCTTT. The chain joins TRBV18 to TRBJ1-1, with D hard to call. V gave up 2 bases and J gave up 9 bases, with 13 bases separating them. This CDR3 comprises 13 residues. The germline gives CDR1 KGHSH, CDR2 LQKENI.

The V and J genes are TRBV7-2 and TRBJ1-4; D not resolved. The germline CDR1 and CDR2 sequences are SGHTA and FQGNSA. The CDR3 has 14 residues. V shed 3 bases and J shed 7 bases, with 12 bases lying between them. The CDR3: CASSFVGYVEKLFF. The CDR3 region has the DNA TGTGCCAGCAGCTTCGTCGGTTACGTTGAAAAACTGTTTTTT.

This chain connects TRBV5-6 to TRBJ1-1; TRBD1 matches at 7 bases. After removal of 2 bases from V and 4 bases from J, the junction contained 2 bases not matched to a gene. The CDR3 is 13 residues long. Germline loops: CDR1 SGHDT, CDR2 YYEEEE. In nucleotides, the CDR3 is TGTGCCAGCAGCTTATCAGGGGGCACTGAAGCTTTCTTT. Translation gives CASSLSGGTEAFF. Variable domain in full (rest from reference TRBV5-6 and TRBJ1-1): DAGVTQSPTHLIKTRGQQVTLRCSPKSGHDTVSWYQQALGQGPQFIFQYYEEEERQRGNFPDRFSGHQFPNYSSELNVNALLLGDSALYLCASSLSGGTEAFFGQGTRLTVV.

The chain combines TRBV5-1 with TRBJ1-2; D possibly corresponds to TRBD1 (5 bases). The ends were cut back, 0 bases at V and 8 bases at J, with 23 bases in the middle. The CDR3 has 17 residues. The germline CDR1 and CDR2 sequences are SGHRS and YFSETQ. The CDR3 is CASSLAMGGAGLYGYTF. As DNA, the CDR3 is TGCGCCAGCAGCTTGGCCATGGGAGGGGCTGGGCTCTACGGCTACACCTTC.

The genes are TRBV5-1 and TRBJ1-2; D perhaps matches TRBD1 (5 bases). Trimming left V 0 bases short and J 5 bases short, with 14 bases between. Per germline, CDR1 SGHRS and CDR2 YFSETQ. The CDR3 spans 15 residues. CDR3 DNA: TGCGCCAGCAGCTTGGTACCTCGGGAGGGGTATGGCTACACCTTC. Its protein is CASSLVPREGYGYTF.

The V gene is TRBV27, the J gene TRBJ1-3; TRBD1 matches 7 bases. V was pared by 4 bases and J by 4 bases, with 7 bases of the junction left unmatched. CDR1 is MNHEY, CDR2 SMNVEV, per germline (reference sequence). The CDR3 spans 15 residues. CDR3 nucleotide sequence: TGTGCCAGCAGTTCAACCGGGACAGCCGGAAACACCATATATTTT. Residues: CASSSTGTAGNTIYF.

This chain uses TRBV2 with TRBJ2-1, with 7 bases lining up with TRBD2. Per the germline V gene, CDR1 is SNHLY and CDR2 is FYNNEI. V was pared by 7 bases and J by 8 bases, with 11 bases of the junction left unmatched. The CDR3 consists of 14 residues. This chain's CDR3 is CASTLPGGSDEQFF. The CDR3 DNA reads as TGTGCCAGCACCTTGCCCGGGGGGTCCGATGAGCAGTTCTTC.

Note on this clone: Different DNA sequences within this sample yield the same CDR3. V usage is TRBV5-1 and J usage is TRBJ1-1; no definite D call. Trimming stripped 3 bases from V and 4 bases from J, with 13 bases between. The CDR3 has 14 residues. In germline, CDR1 is SGHRS, CDR2 YFSETQ. The chain's CDR3 is CASSSVVRGTEAFF. The CDR3 nucleotides are TGCGCCAGCAGCTCGGTGGTTCGGGGCACTGAAGCTTTCTTT.

This clone occurred a few times. A read error may produce the germline difference seen at one junction end. V usage is TRBV5-4 and J usage is TRBJ2-2, with a possible D match to TRBD2 (6 bases). The CDR3 has 16 amino acids. In germline, CDR1 is SGHNT, CDR2 YYREEE (reference sequence). CDR3 sequence: CASSQDRSGVAGELFF. The CDR3 bases are TGCGCCAGCAGCCAAGACCGGTCGGGGGTCGCCGGGGAGCTGTTTTTT. Variable domain in full (rest from reference TRBV5-4 and TRBJ2-2): ETGVTQSPTHLIKTRGQQVTLRCSSQSGHNTVSWYQQALGQGPQFIFQYYREEENGRGNFPPRFSGLQFPNYSSELNVNALELDDSALYLCASSQDRSGVAGELFFGEGSRLTVL.

This clone turned up a few times. The chain uses TRBV6-4 and TRBJ2-2; 9 bases map to TRBD1. The CDR3 consists of 15 residues. With 4 bases clipped from V and 2 bases from J, the junction kept 2 bases outside the gene matches. Germline V gene sequence: CDR1 MRHNA, CDR2 SNTAGT. Here the CDR3 reads CASSGGQGNTGELFF. CDR3 nucleotides: TGTGCCAGCAGTGGGGGACAGGGTAACACCGGGGAGCTGTTTTTT.

The rearrangement joins TRBV4-1 to TRBJ1-1; 9 bases are a match to TRBD1. V shed 3 bases and J 4 bases; nucleotides not matched to a gene: 9. Germline V gives CDR1 MGHRA, CDR2 YSYEKL. The CDR3 is 16 amino acids. In DNA form, the CDR3 reads TGCGCCAGCAGCCACGCCGACCGGGACAGGGCCACTGAAGCTTTCTTT. It specifies CASSHADRDRATEAFF.

This clone has a handful of counts. The chain joins TRBV7-8 to TRBJ2-1; 12 nucleotides align to TRBD2. J gave up 6 bases and V 8 bases, and 5 bases lay outside the gene matches. The CDR3 has 14 residues. Germline V gives CDR1 SGHVS, CDR2 FQNEAQ. CDR3 sequence reads: CASGGTSGFNEQFF. CDR3 sequence (DNA): TGTGCCAGCGGCGGGACTAGCGGGTTCAATGAGCAGTTCTTC.

This chain joins TRBV15 and TRBJ1-1, with 10 bases matching TRBD1. This CDR3 contains 16 residues. J lost 3 bases, V lost 2 bases, and 6 bases had no gene match. Per germline, CDR1 LNHNV and CDR2 YYDKDF (reference sequence). The CDR3 sequence is CATSRSRTGGDTEAFF. DNA for the CDR3: TGTGCCACCAGCAGATCCAGGACAGGGGGAGACACTGAAGCTTTCTTT.